Shown below are 23 T cell receptor beta chains from a single sample sequenced in a study of cytomegalovirus exposure and HLA in healthy donors. The primer mix had 60 Vbeta and 13 Jbeta primers. Sequencing used immunoSEQ multiplex PCR; TCRdb keeps in-frame clones, though not all of them. The sample holds 90,000 to 140,000 clones; about 69% are singletons and the top ten take roughly 1.2%. The sequenced sample was PBMCs. All receptors derive from a man aged 35-49 years in good health and CMV-seronegative.

This chain links TRBV6-6 with TRBJ1-5; tentative D call: TRBD1 (5 bases). Trimming cost V 4 bases and J 1 base, with 11 bases left between them. CDR3 length equals 15 residues. Germline CDR1 reads MNHNY; CDR2 reads SVGAGI (reference sequence). The DNA for the CDR3 is TGTGCCAGCAGTTCGGCAGGGTTGAGCAATCAGCCCCAGCATTTT. Encoded protein: CASSSAGLSNQPQHF.

The chain employs TRBV19 and TRBJ1-6; perhaps TRBD1 as D (6 bases). V lost 4 bases, J lost 0 bases, and 10 bases lay in between. This CDR3 contains 16 residues. In germline, CDR1 is LNHDA, CDR2 SQIVND (reference sequence). This chain's CDR3 is CASSNTGSSYNSPLHF. The CDR3 nucleotides are TGTGCCAGTAGTAATACAGGGAGCTCCTATAATTCACCCCTCCACTTT.

This chain uses TRBV7-8 with TRBJ2-2; D unresolved. From germline, CDR1 is SGHVS and CDR2 FQNEAQ. There are 14 residues in the CDR3. Trimming shortened V by 3 bases and J by 3 bases, and 8 bases separated the two germline ends. CDR3 DNA: TGTGCCAGCAGCTTTGAGTCATACACCGGGGAGCTGTTTTTT. Amino acids: CASSFESYTGELFF.

The V and J genes are TRBV7-2 and TRBJ2-3, with TRBD1 matching over 8 bases. V was pared by 5 bases and J by 0 bases, with 13 bases of the junction left unmatched. CDR1 is SGHTA, CDR2 FQGNSA, per germline. The CDR3 is 18 amino acids. This CDR3 is CASSPRGRRGSSTDTQYF. CDR3 DNA: TGTGCCAGCAGCCCCAGGGGGCGGCGGGGATCTAGCACAGATACGCAGTATTTT.

In the case of this clone: Distinct nucleotide sequences in the sample also encode this CDR3. The DNA of the CDR3 is TGCGCCAGCAGCTTGGGGACTAGCGGCTACAATGAGCAGTTCTTC. Protein: CASSLGTSGYNEQFF. The chain is built from TRBV5-1 and TRBJ2-1; TRBD2 aligns across 10 bases. Germline CDR1 is SGHRS and CDR2 is YFSETQ. The V and J ends lost 0 bases and 3 bases, in that order; junction bases with no gene match: 0. This CDR3 contains 15 residues.

The chain is built from TRBV7-9 and TRBJ2-3; 7 bases are shared with TRBD1. CDR1 and CDR2 from the germline V gene are SEHNR and FQNEAQ (reference sequence). There are 13 residues in the CDR3. Trimming at V came to 5 bases and at J to 8 bases, leaving 7 bases not matched to a gene. This CDR3 reads CASSEGAEITQYF. The CDR3 DNA follows: TGTGCCAGCAGCGAGGGGGCTGAGATTACGCAGTATTTT.

The J gene is TRBJ2-3, the V gene TRBV14; a weak D match, TRBD1 (5 bases). Looked up from germline, CDR1 is SGHDN and CDR2 is FVKESK. V lost 1 base and J lost 3, with 5 bases in between. There are 13 residues in the CDR3. The chain's CDR3 is CASSQGQTDTQYF. In nucleotides, the CDR3 is TGTGCCAGCAGCCAAGGACAGACAGATACGCAGTATTTT. Using reference TRBV14 and TRBJ2-3 for the parts outside the CDR3, the full variable domain is EAGVTQFPSHSVIEKGQTVTLRCDPISGHDNLYWYRRVMGKEIKFLLHFVKESKQDESGMPNNRFLAERTGGTYSTLKVQPAELEDSGVYFCASSQGQTDTQYFGPGTRLTVL.

This clone turned up a few times. This sequence joins TRBV19 and TRBJ1-1; unclear D gene. CDR1 and CDR2 (germline): LNHDA, SQIVND (reference sequence). The V gene lost 7 bases and the J gene lost 0 bases, with 9 bases spanning the gap. The CDR3 covers 13 residues. Written as DNA, the CDR3 is TGTGCCAGTATGAGTGCGCTGAACACTGAAGCTTTCTTT. Translated, it gives CASMSALNTEAFF.

The V gene is TRBV7-8, the J gene TRBJ2-7; 8 nucleotides agree with TRBD2. Unmatched junction bases numbered 8, after V lost 4 bases and J lost 3 bases. Germline CDR1 reads SGHVS; CDR2 reads FQNEAQ. CDR3 length: 15 residues. The CDR3 protein is CASSSIAGRVYEQYF. CDR3 bases: TGTGCCAGCAGCTCAATAGCGGGAAGGGTCTACGAGCAGTACTTC.

This clone has more than one count but fewer than ten. This chain links TRBV28 with TRBJ1-5; D gene ambiguous. CDR3 size: 14 residues. V was clipped by 3 bases and J by 2 bases, with 8 bases between them. Germline lookup yields CDR1 MDHEN and CDR2 SYDVKM. The CDR3 loop is CASSFLAGNQPQHF. The CDR3 bases are TGTGCCAGCAGTTTTCTAGCAGGCAATCAGCCCCAGCATTTT.

The V and J genes are TRBV28 and TRBJ2-7; D call uncertain. CDR3 length equals 17 residues. CDR1 MDHEN and CDR2 SYDVKM come from the germline V gene. V lost 3 bases, J lost 0 bases, and 18 bases lay in between. In DNA, the CDR3 is TGTGCCAGCAGTTTCATTTCCGTAAGACAAAACTCCTACGAGCAGTACTTC. Amino acids: CASSFISVRQNSYEQYF.

This clone was recorded once. The chain carries TRBV9 and TRBJ2-7; maybe TRBD2 (6 bases). The CDR3 has 15 amino acids. The V gene lost 0 bases and the J gene lost 2 bases, with 12 bases spanning the gap. CDR1 is SGDLS and CDR2 is YYNGEE in the germline V gene. This chain's CDR3 is CASSVETGATYEQYF. Written as DNA, the CDR3 is TGTGCCAGCAGCGTAGAAACGGGAGCGACCTACGAGCAGTACTTC.

V is TRBV7-9 and J is TRBJ1-1; D might be TRBD1 (6 bases). This CDR3 is 15 amino acids long. V dropped 5 bases and J dropped 0 bases, with 13 bases sitting between them. Germline V gene lookup returns CDR1 SEHNR and CDR2 FQNEAQ (reference sequence). In DNA form, the CDR3 reads TGTGCCAGCAGCCCCCGGGGGGGCTTGAACACTGAAGCTTTCTTT. The encoded protein is CASSPRGGLNTEAFF.

This clone was recorded once. The gene calls are TRBV18 and TRBJ1-1, with 9 positions matching TRBD1. Germline V lookup: CDR1 KGHSH, CDR2 LQKENI. The CDR3 totals 18 residues. V lost 4 bases and J lost 0; bases outside the gene matches: 12. Here the CDR3 reads CASSLYSGTGKMNTEAFF. In DNA form, the CDR3 reads TGTGCCAGCTCACTATACTCCGGGACAGGGAAGATGAACACTGAAGCTTTCTTT. The complete variable domain, with remaining parts taken from reference TRBV18 and TRBJ1-1, reads NAGVMQNPRHLVRRRGQEARLRCSPMKGHSHVYWYRQLPEEGLKFMVYLQKENIIDESGMPKERFSAEFPKEGPSILRIQQVVRGDSAAYFCASSLYSGTGKMNTEAFFGQGTRLTVV.

V and J are TRBV6-6 and TRBJ1-4, with D unresolved. V lost 6 bases and J 10 bases, leaving 15 bases between the germline ends. Germline V gives CDR1 MNHNY, CDR2 SVGAGI (reference sequence). The CDR3 consists of 13 residues. The CDR3 is CASSLQAFGKLFF. The CDR3 DNA reads TGTGCCAGCAGCCTTCAAGCCTTTGGAAAACTGTTTTTT.

This clone was observed once. The chain carries TRBV7-8 and TRBJ1-3, with 11 nucleotides matching TRBD1. The CDR3 totals 22 residues. V shed 5 bases, J shed 0 bases, and the junction held 21 bases outside the gene matches. Germline V gene sequence: CDR1 SGHVS, CDR2 FQNEAQ. DNA for the CDR3: TGTGCCAGCAGCCCGGGACAGGGGGGCTCTAAGTCCCCGACCGCCTCTGGAAACACCATATATTTT. Protein sequence: CASSPGQGGSKSPTASGNTIYF.

This chain links TRBV28 with TRBJ1-4; TRBD1 might be the D (5 bases). Trimming cost V 5 bases and J 8 bases, with 18 bases left between them. CDR3 length: 15 amino acids. Looked up from germline, CDR1 is MDHEN and CDR2 is SYDVKM. Here the CDR3 reads CASSTRTRGWEKLFF. CDR3 in DNA: TGTGCCAGCAGTACAAGGACTCGGGGGTGGGAAAAACTGTTTTTT.

The chain recombines TRBV4-1 with TRBJ2-3; D may be TRBD2 (6 bases). V gave up 1 base and J gave up 2 bases, with 16 bases separating them. The CDR3 consists of 17 residues. Germline assignment: CDR1 MGHRA and CDR2 YSYEKL. In DNA form, the CDR3 reads TGCGCCAGCAGCCAAGTGACGGCCGGGGGACCCACAGATACGCAGTATTTT. Protein product: CASSQVTAGGPTDTQYF.

The rearrangement uses TRBV10-3 and TRBJ2-7; 14 nucleotides match TRBD2. J lost 3 bases, V lost 7 bases, and 5 bases had no gene match. From germline, CDR1 is ENHRY and CDR2 SYGVKD. This CDR3 comprises 15 residues. CDR3: CAINAGTSGGYEQYF. The CDR3 coding sequence is TGTGCCATCAACGCCGGGACTAGCGGGGGCTACGAGCAGTACTTC.

The chain joins TRBV7-2 to TRBJ2-2; D might be TRBD1 (6 bases). The V gene lost 2 bases and the J gene lost 4 bases, with 11 bases spanning the gap. There are 15 residues in the CDR3. Germline CDR1 reads SGHTA; CDR2 reads FQGNSA. CDR3 protein: CASSLNQGSTGELFF. For the CDR3, the DNA is TGTGCCAGCAGCTTAAACCAGGGGAGCACCGGGGAGCTGTTTTTT.

The chain combines TRBV4-1 with TRBJ2-3; D ambiguous. The CDR3 length is 14 residues. Germline CDR1 and CDR2: MGHRA and YSYEKL. With 4 bases removed from V and 3 bases from J, the gap between germline ends came to 11 bases. CDR3 region: CASSPGLGTDTQYF. For the CDR3, the DNA is TGCGCCAGCAGCCCAGGCTTAGGTACAGATACGCAGTATTTT.

V is TRBV4-2 and J is TRBJ2-3; 11 nucleotides match TRBD2. V trimming: 0 bases; J trimming: 2 bases; junction bases outside the gene matches: 10. The germline CDR1 and CDR2 sequences are LGHNA and YNFKEQ. The CDR3 loop spans 19 amino acids. CDR3 sequence: CASSQDGSGRARITDTQYF. The DNA for the CDR3 is TGTGCCAGCAGCCAAGATGGTAGCGGGAGGGCCCGGATCACAGATACGCAGTATTTT.

This chain uses TRBV5-4 with TRBJ1-1; D is possibly TRBD1 (6 bases). This CDR3 has 13 amino acids. V lost 4 bases to trimming and J lost 7 bases, with 14 bases between them. Germline-derived CDR1 and CDR2 are SGHNT and YYREEE (reference sequence). The CDR3 coding sequence is TGTGCCAGCAGCACCCCTGAGGGGGTTGAAGCTTTCTTT. Translating it yields CASSTPEGVEAFF.